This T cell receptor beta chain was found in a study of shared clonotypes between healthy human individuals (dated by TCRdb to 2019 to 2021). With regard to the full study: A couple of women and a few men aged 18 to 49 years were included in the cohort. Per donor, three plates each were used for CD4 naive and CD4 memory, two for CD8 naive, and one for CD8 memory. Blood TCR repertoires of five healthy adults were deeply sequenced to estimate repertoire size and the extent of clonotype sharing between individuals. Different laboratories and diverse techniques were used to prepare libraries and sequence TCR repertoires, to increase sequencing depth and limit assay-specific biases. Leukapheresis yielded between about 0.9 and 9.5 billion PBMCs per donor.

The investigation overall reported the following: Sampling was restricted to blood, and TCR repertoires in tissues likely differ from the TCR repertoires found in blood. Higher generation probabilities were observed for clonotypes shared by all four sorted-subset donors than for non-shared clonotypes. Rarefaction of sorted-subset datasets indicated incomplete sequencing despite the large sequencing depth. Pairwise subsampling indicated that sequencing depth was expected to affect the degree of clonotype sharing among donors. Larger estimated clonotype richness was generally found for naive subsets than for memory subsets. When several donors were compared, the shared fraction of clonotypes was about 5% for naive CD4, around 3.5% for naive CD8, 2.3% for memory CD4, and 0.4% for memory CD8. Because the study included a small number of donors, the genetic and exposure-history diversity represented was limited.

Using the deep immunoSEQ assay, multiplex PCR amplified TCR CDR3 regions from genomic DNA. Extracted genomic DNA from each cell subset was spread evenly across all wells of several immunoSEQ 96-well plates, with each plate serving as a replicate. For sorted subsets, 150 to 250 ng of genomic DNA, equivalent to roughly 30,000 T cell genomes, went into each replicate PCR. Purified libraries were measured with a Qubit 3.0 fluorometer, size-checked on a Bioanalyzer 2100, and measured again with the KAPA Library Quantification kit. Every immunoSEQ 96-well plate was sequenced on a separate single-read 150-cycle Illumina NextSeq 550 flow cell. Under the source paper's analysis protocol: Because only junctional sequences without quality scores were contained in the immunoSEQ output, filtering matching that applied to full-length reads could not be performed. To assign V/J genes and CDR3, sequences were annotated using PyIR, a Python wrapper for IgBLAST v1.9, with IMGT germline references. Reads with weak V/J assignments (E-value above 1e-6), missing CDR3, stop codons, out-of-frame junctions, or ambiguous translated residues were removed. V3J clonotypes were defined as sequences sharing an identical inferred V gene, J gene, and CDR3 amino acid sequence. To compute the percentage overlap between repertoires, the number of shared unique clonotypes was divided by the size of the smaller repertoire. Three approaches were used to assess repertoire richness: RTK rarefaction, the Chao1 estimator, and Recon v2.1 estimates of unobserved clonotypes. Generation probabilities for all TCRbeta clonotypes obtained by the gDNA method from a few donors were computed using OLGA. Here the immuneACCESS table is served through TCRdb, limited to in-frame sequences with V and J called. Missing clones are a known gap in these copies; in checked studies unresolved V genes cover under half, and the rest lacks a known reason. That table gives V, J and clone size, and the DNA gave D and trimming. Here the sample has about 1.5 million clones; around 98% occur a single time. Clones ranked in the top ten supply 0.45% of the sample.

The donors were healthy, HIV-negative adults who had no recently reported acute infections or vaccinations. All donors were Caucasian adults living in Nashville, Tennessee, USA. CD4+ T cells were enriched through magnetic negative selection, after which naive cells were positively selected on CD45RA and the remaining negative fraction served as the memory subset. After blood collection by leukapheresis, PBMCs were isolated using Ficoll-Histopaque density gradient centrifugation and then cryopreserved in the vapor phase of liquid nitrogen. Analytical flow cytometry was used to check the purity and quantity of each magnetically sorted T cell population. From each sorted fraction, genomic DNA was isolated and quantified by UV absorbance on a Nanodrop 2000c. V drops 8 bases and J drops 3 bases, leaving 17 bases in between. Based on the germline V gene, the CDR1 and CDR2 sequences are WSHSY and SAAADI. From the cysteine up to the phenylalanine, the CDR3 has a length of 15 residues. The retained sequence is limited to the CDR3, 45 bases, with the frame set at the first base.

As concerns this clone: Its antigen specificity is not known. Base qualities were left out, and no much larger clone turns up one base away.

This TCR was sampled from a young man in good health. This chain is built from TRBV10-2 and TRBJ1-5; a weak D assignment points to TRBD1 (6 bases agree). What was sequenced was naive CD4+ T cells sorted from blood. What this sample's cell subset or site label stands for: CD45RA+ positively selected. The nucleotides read TGCGCCAGCCAGAGGGGGGGAGGAAACAATCAGCCCCAGCATTTT. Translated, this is CASQRGGGNNQPQHF.